One and the same sample provided the 14 T cell receptor beta chains below, sequenced in a study of T-cell reconstitution after alpha-beta-depleted transplantation in children. Unique molecular identifiers were used to barcode this TCRbeta library. TCRdb recomputed calls from the PCR reads with MiXCR, one row per CDR3 protein. This sample carries almost 600,000 distinct CDR3 sequences, 25% to 30% of them seen once, and the ten largest clones take 30% to 40%. The sample in question was PBMCs, obtained before TCRalphabeta/CD19-depleted stem cell transplant. Every receptor here comes from a boy younger than two with Wiskott-Aldrich syndrome, due to receive a stem cell transplant.

This clonotype was picked up a small number of times. V gene TRBV20-1 combines with J gene TRBJ2-4; 7 bases are a match to TRBD2. J gave up 2 bases and V 0 bases, and 13 bases lay outside the gene matches. The germline CDR1 and CDR2 sequences are DFQATT and SNEGSKA (reference sequence). This CDR3 is 18 amino acids long. CDR3 DNA: TGCAGTGCTAGAGATTCGGGTCCAACGGGGGGTTCCAAAAACATTCAGTACTTC. Translation: CSARDSGPTGGSKNIQYF.

The sample holds a few counts of this clonotype. V gene TRBV5-5 combines with J gene TRBJ2-7; D is possibly TRBD2 (5 bases). Germline V gene lookup returns CDR1 SGHKS and CDR2 YYEKEE (reference sequence). The CDR3 contains 15 residues. Trimming stripped 1 base from V and 4 bases from J, with 15 bases between. This CDR3 is CASSLMSGALYEQYF. The CDR3 DNA sequence: TGTGCCAGCAGCTTGATGAGCGGAGCCCTGTACGAGCAGTACTTC.

This sequence joins TRBV28 and TRBJ2-2, with D uncertain. This CDR3 has 16 amino acids. Trimming pared 2 bases from V and 0 bases from J, leaving 10 bases between. Germline lookup yields CDR1 MDHEN and CDR2 SYDVKM. The CDR3 coding sequence is TGTGCCAGCAGTTTAGCAGGTGCTGCGAACACCGGGGAGCTGTTTTTT. Its translation: CASSLAGAANTGELFF.

V gene TRBV15 combines with J gene TRBJ2-1; D is ambiguous. From germline, CDR1 is LNHNV and CDR2 YYDKDF (reference sequence). This CDR3 contains 12 residues. The V end was cut by 3 bases, the J end by 3 bases, with 3 bases between. CDR3 sequence (DNA): TGTGCCACCAGCAGCCACTACAATGAGCAGTTCTTC. It specifies CATSSHYNEQFF.

The V call is TRBV12-3 or TRBV12-4, the J call TRBJ1-2, with 12 bases lining up with TRBD1. The CDR3 totals 14 residues. Trimming cost V 2 bases and J 8 bases; bases outside gene matches: 3. The CDR3 coding sequence is TGTGCCAGCAGTTTAAGGGACAGGGGGCCCGGCTACACCTTC. Its translation: CASSLRDRGPGYTF.

The V call is TRBV11-3, the J call TRBJ2-2, with 8 positions matching TRBD2. CDR3 length: 14 residues. The trim removed 5 bases at V and 3 bases at J, leaving 2 bases unmatched. Germline V gene data show CDR1 as SGHNT and CDR2 as YENEEA. The CDR3 is CASSRTSYTGELFF. The CDR3 DNA reads as TGTGCCAGCAGCCGGACTAGCTACACCGGGGAGCTGTTTTTT. The whole variable domain, filled in from reference TRBV11-3 and TRBJ2-2, reads EAGVVQSPRYKIIEKKQPVAFWCNPISGHNTLYWYLQNLGQGPELLIRYENEEAVDDSQLPKDRFSAERLKGVDSTLKIQPAELGDSAVYLCASSRTSYTGELFFGEGSRLTVL.

The rearrangement uses TRBV18 and TRBJ2-5; 10 nucleotides match TRBD1. Germline-derived CDR1 and CDR2 are KGHSH and LQKENI. The CDR3 has 16 amino acids. The junction had 7 bases not matched to a gene; V was cut back by 5 bases and J by 1 base. Here the CDR3 DNA reads TGTGCCAGCTCAAGAACGGGACAGGGGATCCAAGAGACCCAGTACTTC. This sequence encodes CASSRTGQGIQETQYF.

This chain uses TRBV6-1 with TRBJ2-7; unclear D gene. The CDR3 extends over 16 amino acids. Germline V gene data show CDR1 as MNHNS and CDR2 as SASEGT. V was pared by 1 base and J by 1 base, with 14 bases between. DNA for the CDR3: TGTGCCAGCAGTGAAGGTCCGATCCAGAGTTCCTACGAGCAGTACTTC. This translates into CASSEGPIQSSYEQYF.

The genes are TRBV3-1 and TRBJ1-4; TRBD1 is a possible D gene (6 bases). The CDR3 spans 15 residues. Trimming shortened V by 2 bases and J by 5 bases, and 12 bases separated the two germline ends. In germline, CDR1 is LGHDT, CDR2 YNNKEL (reference sequence). CDR3 coding DNA: TGTGCCAGCAGCCAAAGGACAGTGTTGAATGAAAAACTGTTTTTT. It yields the protein CASSQRTVLNEKLFF.

There are a few counts of this clonotype. V gene TRBV20-1 combines with J gene TRBJ2-3; the D call may be TRBD1 or TRBD2 (7 bases each). Germline lookup yields CDR1 DFQATT and CDR2 SNEGSKA (reference sequence). The CDR3 sequence is 14 residues long. V lost 1 base to trimming and J lost 5 bases, with 13 bases between them. The CDR3 DNA sequence: TGCAGTGCTAGAGGGACAGGACTAGGAGATACGCAGTATTTT. Translation gives CSARGTGLGDTQYF.

This chain joins TRBV19 and TRBJ1-1; no clear D. This CDR3 has 16 residues. V gave up 6 bases and J gave up 1 base, with 18 bases separating them. Germline lookup yields CDR1 LNHDA and CDR2 SQIVND (reference sequence). The CDR3 loop reads CASSYLRRAQNTEAFF. CDR3 nucleotide sequence: TGTGCCAGTAGCTACCTTCGCCGGGCCCAGAACACTGAAGCTTTCTTT. The variable domain in full, completed from reference TRBV19 and TRBJ1-1, reads DGGITQSPKYLFRKEGQNVTLSCEQNLNHDAMYWYRQDPGQGLRLIYYSQIVNDFQKGDIAEGYSVSREKKESFPLTVTSAQKNPTAFYLCASSYLRRAQNTEAFFGQGTRLTVV.

Of note for this clonotype: The junction departs from germline at one end; a sequencing error may be responsible. The chain has TRBV5-1 and TRBJ2-1; 12 nucleotides match TRBD2. The germline gives CDR1 SGHRS, CDR2 YFSETQ. The CDR3 covers 14 residues. In DNA form, the CDR3 reads TGTGCCAGCAGCTTGACTAGCGGGAGAGGGGAGCAGTTCTTC. Its protein product is CASSLTSGRGEQFF.

The V call is TRBV5-5, the J call TRBJ1-6; TRBD1 is a possible D gene (6 bases). Between the trimmed V and J ends, which lost 4 bases and 4 bases, there was a span of 18 bases. Germline V gene data show CDR1 as SGHKS and CDR2 as YYEKEE (reference sequence). There are 17 residues in the CDR3. CDR3 residues: CASSGILQGSYNSPLHF. In nucleotides, the CDR3 is TGTGCCAGCAGCGGGATACTTCAGGGGTCGTATAATTCACCCCTCCACTTT.

In its sample, this clonotype was seen a few times. The rearrangement links TRBV20-1 to TRBJ2-7, with 8 positions matching TRBD1. The germline gives CDR1 DFQATT, CDR2 SNEGSKA (reference sequence). The CDR3 is 14 amino acids. The trim removed 5 bases at V and 1 base at J, leaving 7 bases unmatched. CDR3 DNA sequence: TGCAGTGCTCACCGACAGGGGCTATCCTACGAGCAGTACTTC. Translating gives CSAHRQGLSYEQYF.